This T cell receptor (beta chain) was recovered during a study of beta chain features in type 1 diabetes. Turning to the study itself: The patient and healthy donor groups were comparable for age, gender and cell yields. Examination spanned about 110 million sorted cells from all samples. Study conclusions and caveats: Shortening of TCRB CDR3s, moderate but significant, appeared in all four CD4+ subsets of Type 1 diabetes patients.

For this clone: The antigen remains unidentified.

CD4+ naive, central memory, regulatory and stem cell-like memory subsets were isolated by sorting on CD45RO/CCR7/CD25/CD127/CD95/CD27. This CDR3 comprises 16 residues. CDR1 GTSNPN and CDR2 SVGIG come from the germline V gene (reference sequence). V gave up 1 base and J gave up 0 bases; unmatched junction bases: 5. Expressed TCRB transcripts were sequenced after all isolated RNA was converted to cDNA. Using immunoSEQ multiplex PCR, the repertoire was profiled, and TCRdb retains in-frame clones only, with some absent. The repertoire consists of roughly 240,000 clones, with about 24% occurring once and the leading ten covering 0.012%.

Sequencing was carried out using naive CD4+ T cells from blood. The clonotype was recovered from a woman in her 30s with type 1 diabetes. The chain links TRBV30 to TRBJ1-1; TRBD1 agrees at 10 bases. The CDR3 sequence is CAWSGGTGAMNTEAFF. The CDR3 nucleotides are TGTGCCTGGAGTGGGGGGACAGGGGCCATGAACACTGAAGCTTTCTTT.